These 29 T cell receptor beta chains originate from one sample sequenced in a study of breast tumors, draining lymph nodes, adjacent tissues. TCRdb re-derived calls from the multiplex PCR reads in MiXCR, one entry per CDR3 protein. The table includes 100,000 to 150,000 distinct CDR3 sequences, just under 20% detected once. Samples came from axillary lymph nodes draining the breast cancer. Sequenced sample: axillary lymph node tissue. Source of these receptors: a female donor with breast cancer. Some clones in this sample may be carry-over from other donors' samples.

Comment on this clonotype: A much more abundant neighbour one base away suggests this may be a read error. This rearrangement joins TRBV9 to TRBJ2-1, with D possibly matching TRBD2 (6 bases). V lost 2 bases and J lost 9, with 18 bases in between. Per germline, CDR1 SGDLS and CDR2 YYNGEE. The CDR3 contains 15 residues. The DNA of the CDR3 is TGTGCCAGCAGCGTTATGGCTAGCGCCCACAGTGAGCAGTTCTTC. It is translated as CASSVMASAHSEQFF.

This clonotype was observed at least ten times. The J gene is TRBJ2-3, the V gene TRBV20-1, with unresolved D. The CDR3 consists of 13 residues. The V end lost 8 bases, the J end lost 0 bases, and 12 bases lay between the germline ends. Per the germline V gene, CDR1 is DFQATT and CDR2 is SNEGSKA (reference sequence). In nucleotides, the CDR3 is TGCAGTACCTACATGGCTAGCACAGATACGCAGTATTTT. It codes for CSTYMASTDTQYF.

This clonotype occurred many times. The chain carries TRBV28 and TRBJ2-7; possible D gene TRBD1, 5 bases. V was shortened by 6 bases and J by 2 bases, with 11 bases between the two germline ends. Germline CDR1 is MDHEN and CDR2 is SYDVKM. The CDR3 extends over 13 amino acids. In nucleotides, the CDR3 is TGTGCCAGCAGGCCAGGGCCCACCTACGAGCAGTACTTC. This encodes CASRPGPTYEQYF. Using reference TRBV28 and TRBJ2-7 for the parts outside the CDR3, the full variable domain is DVKVTQSSRYLVKRTGEKVFLECVQDMDHENMFWYRQDPGLGLRLIYFSYDVKMKEKGDIPEGYSVSREKKERFSLILESASTNQTSMYLCASRPGPTYEQYFGPGTRLTVT.

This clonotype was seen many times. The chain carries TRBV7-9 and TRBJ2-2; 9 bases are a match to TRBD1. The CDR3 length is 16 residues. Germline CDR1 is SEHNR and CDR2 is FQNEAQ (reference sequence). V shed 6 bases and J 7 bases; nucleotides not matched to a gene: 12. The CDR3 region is CASSRDRVGKGGELFF. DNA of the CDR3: TGTGCCAGCAGTCGGGACAGGGTCGGTAAAGGCGGGGAGCTGTTTTTT.

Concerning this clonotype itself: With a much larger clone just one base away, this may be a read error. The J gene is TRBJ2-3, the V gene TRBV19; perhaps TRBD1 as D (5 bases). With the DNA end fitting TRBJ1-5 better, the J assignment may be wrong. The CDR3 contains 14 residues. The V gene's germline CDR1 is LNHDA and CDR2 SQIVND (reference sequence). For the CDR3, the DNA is TGTGCCAGTAGTATTTTAGGGGTAACAGATACGCAGCATTTT. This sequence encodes CASSILGVTDTQHF.

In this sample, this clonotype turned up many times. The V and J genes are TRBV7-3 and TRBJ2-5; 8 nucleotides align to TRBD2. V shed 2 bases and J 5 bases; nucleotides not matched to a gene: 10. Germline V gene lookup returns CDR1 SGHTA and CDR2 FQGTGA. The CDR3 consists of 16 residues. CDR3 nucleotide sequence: TGTGCCAGCAGCTTAGTTACGGCGGGGGGCCGGGAGACCCAGTACTTC. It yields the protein CASSLVTAGGRETQYF.

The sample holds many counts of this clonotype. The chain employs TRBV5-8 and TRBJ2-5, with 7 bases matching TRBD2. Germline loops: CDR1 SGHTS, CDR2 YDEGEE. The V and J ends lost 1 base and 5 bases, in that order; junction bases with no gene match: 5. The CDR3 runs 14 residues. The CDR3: CASSLPGGGETQYF. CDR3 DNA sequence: TGTGCCAGCAGCTTGCCGGGAGGAGGGGAGACCCAGTACTTC.

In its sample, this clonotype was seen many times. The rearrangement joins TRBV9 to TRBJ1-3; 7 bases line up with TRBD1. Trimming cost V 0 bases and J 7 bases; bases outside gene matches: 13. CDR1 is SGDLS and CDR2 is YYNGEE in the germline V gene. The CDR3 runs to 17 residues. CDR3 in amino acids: CASSVALEQGSWNTIYF. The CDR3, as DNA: TGTGCCAGCAGCGTAGCTCTGGAACAGGGGAGTTGGAACACCATATATTTT.

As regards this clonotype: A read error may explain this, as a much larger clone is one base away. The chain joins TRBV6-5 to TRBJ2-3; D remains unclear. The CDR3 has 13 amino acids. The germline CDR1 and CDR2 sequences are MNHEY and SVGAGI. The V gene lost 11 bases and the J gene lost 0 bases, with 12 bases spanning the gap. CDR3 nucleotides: TGTGCCGGCCGGGCGGCTAGCACAGATACGCAGTATTTT. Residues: CAGRAASTDTQYF.

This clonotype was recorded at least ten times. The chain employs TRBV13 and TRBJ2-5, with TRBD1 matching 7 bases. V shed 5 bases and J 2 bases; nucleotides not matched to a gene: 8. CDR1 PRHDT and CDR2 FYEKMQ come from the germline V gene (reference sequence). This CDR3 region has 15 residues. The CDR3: CASSLISQGQETQYF. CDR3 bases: TGTGCCAGCAGCCTAATATCACAGGGGCAAGAGACCCAGTACTTC.

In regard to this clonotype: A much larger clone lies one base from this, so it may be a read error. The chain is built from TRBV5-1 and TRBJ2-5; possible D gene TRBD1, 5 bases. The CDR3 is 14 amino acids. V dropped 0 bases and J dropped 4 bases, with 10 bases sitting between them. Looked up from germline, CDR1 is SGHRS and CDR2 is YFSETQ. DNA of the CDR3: TGCGCCAGCAGCTTGGATGCAGGGATAGAGACCCAGTACTTC. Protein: CASSLDAGIETQYF.

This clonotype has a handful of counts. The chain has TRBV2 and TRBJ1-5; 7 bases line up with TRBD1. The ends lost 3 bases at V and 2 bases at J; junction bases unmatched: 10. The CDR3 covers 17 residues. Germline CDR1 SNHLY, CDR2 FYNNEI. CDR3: CASSDRQGGVGNQPQHF. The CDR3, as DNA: TGTGCCAGCAGTGATCGGCAGGGGGGAGTAGGCAATCAGCCCCAGCATTTT.

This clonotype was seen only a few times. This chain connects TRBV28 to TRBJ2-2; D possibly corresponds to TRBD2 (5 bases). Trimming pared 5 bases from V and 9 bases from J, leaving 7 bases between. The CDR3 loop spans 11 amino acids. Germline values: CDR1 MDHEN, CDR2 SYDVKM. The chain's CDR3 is CASSEGRELFF. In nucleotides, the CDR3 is TGTGCCAGCAGTGAGGGAAGGGAGCTGTTTTTT.

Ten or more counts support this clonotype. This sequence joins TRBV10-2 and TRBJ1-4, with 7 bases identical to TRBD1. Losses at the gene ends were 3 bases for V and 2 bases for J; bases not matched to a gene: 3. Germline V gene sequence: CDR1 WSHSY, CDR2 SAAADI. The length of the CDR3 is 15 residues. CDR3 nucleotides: TGCGCCAGCAGTGATTACAGGGGTACTAATGAAAAACTGTTTTTT. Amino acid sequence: CASSDYRGTNEKLFF.

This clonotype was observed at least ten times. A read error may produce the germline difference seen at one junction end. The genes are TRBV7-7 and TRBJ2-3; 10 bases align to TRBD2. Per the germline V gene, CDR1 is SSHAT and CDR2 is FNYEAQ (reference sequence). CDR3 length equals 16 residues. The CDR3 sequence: CASSLGLAGASDTQYF. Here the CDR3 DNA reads TGTGCTAGCAGCTTAGGTCTAGCGGGGGCTTCAGATACGCAGTATTTT.

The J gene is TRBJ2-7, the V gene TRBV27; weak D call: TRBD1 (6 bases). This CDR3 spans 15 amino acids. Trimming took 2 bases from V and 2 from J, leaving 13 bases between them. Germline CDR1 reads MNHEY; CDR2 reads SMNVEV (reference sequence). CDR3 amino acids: CASSLKGEPTYEQYF. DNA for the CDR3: TGTGCCAGCAGTTTAAAGGGGGAACCCACCTACGAGCAGTACTTC.

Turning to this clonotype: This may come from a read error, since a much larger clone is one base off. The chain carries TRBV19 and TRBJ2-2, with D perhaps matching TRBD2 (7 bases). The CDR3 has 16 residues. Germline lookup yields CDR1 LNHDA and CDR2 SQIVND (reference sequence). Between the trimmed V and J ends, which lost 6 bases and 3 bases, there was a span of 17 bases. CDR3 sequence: CASSPGGGDYTGELFF. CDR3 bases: TGTGCCAGTAGCCCCGGCGGGGGCGACTACACCGGGGAGCTGTTTTTT.

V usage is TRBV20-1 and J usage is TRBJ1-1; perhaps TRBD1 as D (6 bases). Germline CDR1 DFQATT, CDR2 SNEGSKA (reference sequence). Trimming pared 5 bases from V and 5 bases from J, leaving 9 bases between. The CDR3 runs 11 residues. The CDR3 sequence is CSASGVTEAFF. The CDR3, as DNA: TGCAGTGCTTCAGGGGTAACTGAAGCTTTCTTT.

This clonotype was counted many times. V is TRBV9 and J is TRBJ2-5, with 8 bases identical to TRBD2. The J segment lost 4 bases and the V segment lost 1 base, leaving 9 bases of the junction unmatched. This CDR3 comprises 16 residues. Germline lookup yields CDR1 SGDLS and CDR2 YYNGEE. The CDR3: CASSVTASGSSETQYF. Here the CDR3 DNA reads TGTGCCAGCAGCGTAACGGCCAGCGGGAGTTCAGAGACCCAGTACTTC.

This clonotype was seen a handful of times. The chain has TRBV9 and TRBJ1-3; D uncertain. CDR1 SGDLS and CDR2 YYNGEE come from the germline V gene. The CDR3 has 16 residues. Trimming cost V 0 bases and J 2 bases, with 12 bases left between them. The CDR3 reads CASSVGDRGPGNTIYF. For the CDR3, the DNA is TGTGCCAGCAGCGTAGGGGATCGCGGTCCTGGAAACACCATATATTTT.

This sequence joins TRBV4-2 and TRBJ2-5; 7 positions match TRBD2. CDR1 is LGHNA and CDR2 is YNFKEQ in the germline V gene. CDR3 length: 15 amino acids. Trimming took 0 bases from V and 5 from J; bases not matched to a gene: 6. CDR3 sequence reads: CASSQEAGKPETQYF. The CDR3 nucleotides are TGTGCCAGCAGCCAAGAAGCGGGGAAACCGGAGACCCAGTACTTC.

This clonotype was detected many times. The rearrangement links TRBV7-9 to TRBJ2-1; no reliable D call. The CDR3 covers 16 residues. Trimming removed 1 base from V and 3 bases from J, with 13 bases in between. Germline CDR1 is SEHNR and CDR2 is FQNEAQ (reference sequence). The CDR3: CASSLEMWAFYNEQFF. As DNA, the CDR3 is TGTGCCAGCAGCTTAGAGATGTGGGCCTTCTACAATGAGCAGTTCTTC.

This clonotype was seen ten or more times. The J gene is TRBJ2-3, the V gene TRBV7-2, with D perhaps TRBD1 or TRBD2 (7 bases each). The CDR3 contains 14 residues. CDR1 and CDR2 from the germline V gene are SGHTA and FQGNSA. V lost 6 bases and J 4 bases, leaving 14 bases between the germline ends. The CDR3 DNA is TGTGCCAGCAGTTACAGGGGAGGGGCAGATACGCAGTATTTT. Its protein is CASSYRGGADTQYF. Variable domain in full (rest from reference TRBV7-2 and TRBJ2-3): GAGVSQSPSNKVTEKGKDVELRCDPISGHTALYWYRQSLGQGLEFLIYFQGNSAPDKSGLPSDRFSAERTGGSVSTLTIQRTQQEDSAVYLCASSYRGGADTQYFGPGTRLTVL.

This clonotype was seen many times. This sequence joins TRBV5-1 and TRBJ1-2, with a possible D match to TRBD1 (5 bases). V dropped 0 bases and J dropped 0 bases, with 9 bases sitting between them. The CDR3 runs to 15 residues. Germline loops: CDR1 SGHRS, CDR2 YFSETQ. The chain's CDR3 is CASSLDGGTNYGYTF. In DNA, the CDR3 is TGCGCCAGCAGCTTGGATGGGGGTACTAACTATGGCTACACCTTC.

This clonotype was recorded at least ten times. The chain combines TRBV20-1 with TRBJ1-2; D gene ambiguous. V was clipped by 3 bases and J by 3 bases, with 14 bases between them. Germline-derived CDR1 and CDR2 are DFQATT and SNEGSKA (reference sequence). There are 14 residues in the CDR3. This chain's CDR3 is CSASRRTLHYGYTF. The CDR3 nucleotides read TGCAGTGCTAGCAGAAGGACGTTGCACTATGGCTACACCTTC.

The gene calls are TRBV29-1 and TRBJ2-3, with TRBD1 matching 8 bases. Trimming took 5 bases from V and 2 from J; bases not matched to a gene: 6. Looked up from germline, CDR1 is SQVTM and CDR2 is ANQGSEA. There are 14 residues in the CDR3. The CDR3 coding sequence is TGCAGCGTTTCGGGACAGGAGAACACAGATACGCAGTATTTT. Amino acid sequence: CSVSGQENTDTQYF.

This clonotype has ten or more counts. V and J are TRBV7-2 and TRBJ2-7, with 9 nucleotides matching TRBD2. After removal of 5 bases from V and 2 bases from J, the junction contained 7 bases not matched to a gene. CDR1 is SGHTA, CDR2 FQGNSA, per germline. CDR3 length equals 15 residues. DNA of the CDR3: TGTGCCAGCAGCCAATTGACTAGCGGCCCCTACGAGCAGTACTTC. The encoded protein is CASSQLTSGPYEQYF.

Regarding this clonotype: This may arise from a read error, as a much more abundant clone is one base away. The CDR3 region has the DNA TGTACCTGGAGTGTGTGGGGAGGAGGGCAGCCCCAGCATTTT. This encodes CTWSVWGGGQPQHF. The V call is TRBV30, the J call TRBJ1-5, with unresolved D. This CDR3 has 14 residues. Per the germline V gene, CDR1 is GTSNPN and CDR2 is SVGIG (reference sequence).

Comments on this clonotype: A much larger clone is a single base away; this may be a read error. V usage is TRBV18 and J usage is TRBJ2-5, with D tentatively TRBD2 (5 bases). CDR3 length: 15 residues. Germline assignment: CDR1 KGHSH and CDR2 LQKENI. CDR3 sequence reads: CAGSPRQSAGETQYF. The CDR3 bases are TGTGCCGGCTCACCTAGACAATCCGCGGGAGAGACCCAGTACTTC.